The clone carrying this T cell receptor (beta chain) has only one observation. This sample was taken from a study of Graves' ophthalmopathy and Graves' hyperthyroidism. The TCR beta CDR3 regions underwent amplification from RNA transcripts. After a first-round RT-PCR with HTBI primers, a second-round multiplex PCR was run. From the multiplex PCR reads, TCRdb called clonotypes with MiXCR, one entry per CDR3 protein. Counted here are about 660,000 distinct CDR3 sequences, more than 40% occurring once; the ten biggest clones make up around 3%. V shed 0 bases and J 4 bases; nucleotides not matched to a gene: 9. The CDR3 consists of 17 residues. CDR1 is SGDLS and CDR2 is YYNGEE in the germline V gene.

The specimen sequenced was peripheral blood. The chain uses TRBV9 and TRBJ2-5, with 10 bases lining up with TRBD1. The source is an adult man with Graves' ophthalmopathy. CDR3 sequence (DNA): TGTGCCAGCAGCGTAGGGACAGGGGGGGGGCAGGGAGAGACCCAGTACTTC. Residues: CASSVGTGGGQGETQYF.